Below are 32 T cell receptor beta chains sequenced from a single sample in a study of blood T cell repertoires in COVID-19. TCRdb keeps only in-frame clones here, not all; method: immunoSEQ multiplex PCR. There are about 150,000 clones in the sample; around 80% occur only once, and less than 20% lies in the top ten. The sequenced material came from peripheral blood. The receptors shown here come from a woman in her 70s who had recovered from COVID-19.

The V gene is TRBV6-5, the J gene TRBJ1-4; 8 nucleotides align to TRBD1. Germline loops: CDR1 MNHEY, CDR2 SVGAGI. This CDR3 comprises 14 residues. V shed 10 bases and J 8 bases; nucleotides not matched to a gene: 12. The CDR3 nucleotides read TGTGCCACCGGGACAGGTTATGTACAGGAAAAACTGTTTTTT. This codes for CATGTGYVQEKLFF.

This clone was counted a few times. V usage is TRBV10-1 and J usage is TRBJ2-7; the match to TRBD2 covers 10 bases. J gave up 3 bases and V 10 bases, and 9 bases lay outside the gene matches. The CDR3 loop spans 14 amino acids. CDR1 and CDR2 from the germline V gene are WNHNN and SYGVQD (reference sequence). CDR3 DNA sequence: TGCGCCACCGCCGTTAGCGGGAGGATCTACGAGCAGTACTTC. The encoded protein is CATAVSGRIYEQYF.

The gene calls are TRBV9 and TRBJ2-7, with D possibly TRBD1 on 5 matching bases. There are 12 residues in the CDR3. Germline assignment: CDR1 SGDLS and CDR2 YYNGEE. V shed 4 bases and J shed 5 bases, with 10 bases lying between them. The CDR3 DNA is TGTGCCAGCAGCCCCCAGGGCCACGAGCAGTACTTC. Protein: CASSPQGHEQYF.

This clone came up a few times. The V and J genes are TRBV6-5 and TRBJ2-5; D is ambiguous. Germline V gives CDR1 MNHEY, CDR2 SVGAGI. This CDR3 has 13 amino acids. V was trimmed by 6 bases and J by 2 bases, leaving 10 bases between them. The CDR3 DNA follows: TGTGCCAGCAGGCGTCAGGATCAAGAGACCCAGTACTTC. Its protein is CASRRQDQETQYF.

With respect to this clone: Additional DNA sequences in this sample encode the identical CDR3. V usage is TRBV20-1 and J usage is TRBJ1-2; D is unclear. CDR3 size: 11 residues. The germline gives CDR1 DFQATT, CDR2 SNEGSKA (reference sequence). Between the trimmed V and J ends, which lost 3 bases and 4 bases, there was a span of 6 bases. This CDR3 reads CSARRGYGYTF. For the CDR3, the DNA is TGCAGTGCTAGGCGGGGCTATGGCTACACCTTC.

This clone was seen more than once but under ten times. Other DNA sequences within the sample encode an identical CDR3. The rearrangement uses TRBV6-5 and TRBJ1-1; TRBD1 is a possible D gene (6 bases). Trimming removed 6 bases at V and 0 bases at J, with 11 bases between. Germline V gene sequence: CDR1 MNHEY, CDR2 SVGAGI. This CDR3 has 14 residues. The CDR3 sequence: CASSPRGVNTEAFF. The CDR3 DNA follows: TGTGCCAGCAGCCCCAGGGGAGTGAACACTGAAGCTTTCTTT.

This CDR3 reads CASSQHRVSQPQHF. The CDR3 DNA is TGTGCCAGCAGCCAACACAGGGTTAGCCAGCCCCAGCATTTT. The V and J genes are TRBV21-1 and TRBJ1-5; the table gives TRBD1 as D, unverified against the DNA. TRBV21-1 is annotated as a pseudogene. CDR3 length equals 14 residues.

The chain combines TRBV3-1 (or the pseudogene TRBV3-2) with TRBJ2-2; 10 positions match TRBD2. Germline V gives CDR1 LGHDT, CDR2 YNNKEL (reference sequence). The junction had 10 bases not matched to a gene; V was cut back by 3 bases and J by 6 bases. The length of the CDR3 is 17 residues. The CDR3 DNA follows: TGTGCCAGCAGCCAGGACCCTAGCGGGAGTGGTCCCGGGGAGCTGTTTTTT. Translated: CASSQDPSGSGPGELFF.

The rearrangement uses TRBV6-2 or TRBV6-3 and TRBJ1-5; D not certain. The V end was cut by 0 bases, the J end by 4 bases, with 7 bases between. This CDR3 is built from 14 residues. From germline, CDR1 is MNHEY and CDR2 SVGEGT. The CDR3 loop is CASSYSWQNQPQHF. As DNA, the CDR3 is TGTGCCAGCAGTTACTCTTGGCAGAATCAGCCCCAGCATTTT.

This clone was seen only a few times. The chain has TRBV27 and TRBJ2-3; D not certain. Germline loops: CDR1 MNHEY, CDR2 SMNVEV (reference sequence). The CDR3 runs 14 residues. Trimming removed 6 bases at V and 2 bases at J, with 12 bases between. CDR3 sequence (DNA): TGTGCCAGCAGCCGGGTCGTGGACACAGATACGCAGTATTTT. As protein: CASSRVVDTDTQYF.

The V call is TRBV28, the J call TRBJ2-3; 12 bases are shared with TRBD2. CDR1 and CDR2 from the germline V gene are MDHEN and SYDVKM. CDR3 length: 15 amino acids. V was pared by 4 bases and J by 7 bases, with 6 bases of the junction left unmatched. CDR3 residues: CASSSLAGGPNTQYF. CDR3 bases: TGTGCCAGCAGTTCCCTAGCGGGAGGGCCGAATACGCAGTATTTT.

The V and J genes are TRBV9 and TRBJ1-1; 9 bases agree with TRBD1. From germline, CDR1 is SGDLS and CDR2 YYNGEE. This CDR3 is 14 amino acids long. Germline trimming cut 5 bases from V and 1 base from J; bases unmatched to any gene: 3. The CDR3 nucleotides are TGTGCCAGCAGGGGGGGACAGGGGAACACTGAAGCTTTCTTT. Encoded protein: CASRGGQGNTEAFF.

In its sample, this clone was seen once. This sequence joins TRBV7-2 and TRBJ2-1; D might be TRBD1 (5 bases). CDR3 length: 12 amino acids. Trimming took 5 bases from V and 12 from J, leaving 14 bases between them. CDR1 is SGHTA and CDR2 is FQGNSA in the germline V gene. The CDR3 DNA sequence: TGTGCCAGCAGCACCCGACAGAGGATGCAGTTCTTC. This translates into CASSTRQRMQFF. The full variable domain, its missing parts supplied by reference TRBV7-2 and TRBJ2-1, is GAGVSQSPSNKVTEKGKDVELRCDPISGHTALYWYRQSLGQGLEFLIYFQGNSAPDKSGLPSDRFSAERTGGSVSTLTIQRTQQEDSAVYLCASSTRQRMQFFGPGTRLTVL.

The chain carries TRBV12-3 or TRBV12-4 and TRBJ1-2; no clear D gene. The CDR3 is 13 amino acids. Trimming took off 2 bases at V and 8 bases at J, with 12 bases between the two ends. This chain's CDR3 is CASSLLAQRGYTF. The CDR3 DNA reads TGTGCCAGCAGTTTATTGGCCCAGAGGGGCTACACCTTC.

This clone was counted once. This chain uses TRBV5-1 with TRBJ2-5; unclear D gene. Germline CDR1 SGHRS, CDR2 YFSETQ. CDR3 length: 14 residues. V lost 0 bases to trimming and J lost 1 base, with 7 bases between them. CDR3 DNA sequence: TGCGCCAGCAGCTTGGGTGACTCCCAAGAGACCCAGTACTTC. Translating gives CASSLGDSQETQYF.

In this sample, this clone turned up a few times. V usage is TRBV29-1 and J usage is TRBJ2-7, with D tentatively TRBD1 (6 bases). Germline V CDR1 and CDR2: SQVTM, ANQGSEA. This CDR3 region has 14 residues. V lost 3 bases and J 6 bases, leaving 18 bases between the germline ends. The CDR3 coding sequence is TGCAGCGTTGATTCTGTGGGGACACGGGGCGAGCAGTACTTC. This codes for CSVDSVGTRGEQYF.

This chain connects TRBV14 to TRBJ2-7; D may be TRBD2 (6 bases). The germline V gene encodes CDR1 SGHDN and CDR2 FVKESK. Trimming took 2 bases from V and 12 from J, leaving 11 bases between them. The CDR3 runs to 11 residues. As DNA, the CDR3 is TGTGCCAGCAGCCAACCGGGACTTTTGTACTTC. Its protein product is CASSQPGLLYF. The variable domain in full, with the rest retrieved from reference TRBV14 and TRBJ2-7, is EAGVTQFPSHSVIEKGQTVTLRCDPISGHDNLYWYRRVMGKEIKFLLHFVKESKQDESGMPNNRFLAERTGGTYSTLKVQPAELEDSGVYFCASSQPGLLYFGPGTRLTVT.

This chain uses TRBV7-8 with TRBJ2-1, with 8 positions matching TRBD2. V gave up 5 bases and J gave up 9 bases; unmatched junction bases: 9. CDR1 SGHVS and CDR2 FQNEAQ come from the germline V gene. This CDR3 has 14 amino acids. The CDR3 reads CASSHTSGGGEQFF. In nucleotides, the CDR3 is TGTGCCAGCAGCCACACTAGCGGAGGGGGTGAGCAGTTCTTC.

The chain is built from TRBV9 and TRBJ2-5; D is perhaps TRBD1 (5 bases). Germline V CDR1 and CDR2: SGDLS, YYNGEE. V gave up 0 bases and J gave up 0 bases, with 6 bases separating them. The CDR3 is made up of 14 amino acids. Here the CDR3 reads CASSVGGNQETQYF. The CDR3 nucleotides are TGTGCCAGCAGCGTAGGGGGCAACCAAGAGACCCAGTACTTC.

The chain carries TRBV5-1 and TRBJ2-5, with D tentatively TRBD1 (6 bases). CDR1 and CDR2 from the germline V gene are SGHRS and YFSETQ. Trimming removed 0 bases at V and 2 bases at J, with 11 bases between. CDR3 length: 15 residues. The chain's CDR3 is CASSLDPRGQETQYF. CDR3 DNA sequence: TGCGCCAGCAGCTTGGATCCCAGGGGTCAAGAGACCCAGTACTTC.

The chain has TRBV4-1 and TRBJ1-6, with 8 bases lining up with TRBD1. The CDR3 spans 17 residues. The junction had 5 bases not matched to a gene; V was cut back by 3 bases and J by 1 base. Germline V gene data show CDR1 as MGHRA and CDR2 as YSYEKL. CDR3 DNA sequence: TGCGCCAGCAGCCATCCTACAGGGGGATCCTATAATTCACCCCTCCACTTT. As protein: CASSHPTGGSYNSPLHF.

CDR3 DNA sequence: TGTGCCAGCAGCCAAGATCGGGGTTCACCCCTCCACTTT. It codes for CASSQDRGSPLHF. The V and J genes are TRBV3-1 (or the pseudogene TRBV3-2) and TRBJ1-6; no reliable D call. There are 13 residues in the CDR3. Trimming shortened V by 0 bases and J by 9 bases, and 6 bases separated the two germline ends. CDR1 and CDR2 from the germline V gene are LGHDT and YNNKEL (reference sequence).

The gene calls are TRBV5-1 and TRBJ1-2; D may be TRBD1 (6 bases). The V end was cut by 3 bases, the J end by 4 bases, with 16 bases between. This CDR3 has 15 residues. Germline V gene data show CDR1 as SGHRS and CDR2 as YFSETQ. For the CDR3, the DNA is TGCGCCAGCAGCTGGGGCGGGGGCGATGGCTATGGCTACACCTTC. It is translated as CASSWGGGDGYGYTF.

The rearrangement uses TRBV28 and TRBJ1-1, with D possibly matching TRBD1 (6 bases). V dropped 2 bases and J dropped 2 bases, with 12 bases sitting between them. The germline gives CDR1 MDHEN, CDR2 SYDVKM. This CDR3 contains 15 residues. CDR3 protein: CASSLNRELNTEAFF. CDR3 coding DNA: TGTGCCAGCAGTTTAAACAGGGAGTTAAACACTGAAGCTTTCTTT.

The chain carries TRBV5-1 and TRBJ1-2, with D tentatively TRBD1 (6 bases). CDR1 SGHRS and CDR2 YFSETQ come from the germline V gene. The CDR3 spans 13 residues. V was clipped by 4 bases and J by 8 bases, with 15 bases between them. Here the CDR3 DNA reads TGCGCCAGCAGCCCGGGGGGGCCGACGGGCTACACCTTC. Translated: CASSPGGPTGYTF.

V and J are TRBV4-2 and TRBJ1-5; 7 nucleotides agree with TRBD1. Unmatched junction bases numbered 2, after V lost 1 base and J lost 2 bases. The length of the CDR3 is 15 residues. The germline V gene encodes CDR1 LGHNA and CDR2 YNFKEQ. The CDR3 sequence is CASSQGQGGNQPQHF. CDR3 in DNA: TGTGCCAGCAGCCAAGGACAGGGAGGCAATCAGCCCCAGCATTTT.

The sample holds one count of this clone. This chain's CDR3 is CASSSGWMGTDTQYF. The CDR3 nucleotides read TGTGCCAGCAGCTCAGGGTGGATGGGCACAGATACGCAGTATTTT. The J gene is TRBJ2-3, the V gene TRBV11-2; D might be TRBD1 (5 bases). This CDR3 is 15 amino acids long. CDR1 SGHAT and CDR2 FQNNGV come from the germline V gene. V was pared by 4 bases and J by 1 base, with 12 bases between.

This clone was seen ten or more times. The chain has TRBV5-4 and TRBJ2-1; D might be TRBD2 (6 bases). This CDR3 region has 15 residues. V lost 4 bases to trimming and J lost 3 bases, with 14 bases between them. Germline V gene data show CDR1 as SGHNT and CDR2 as YYREEE (reference sequence). CDR3 region: CASSDPGLHYNEQFF. In DNA, the CDR3 is TGTGCCAGCAGCGACCCCGGACTACACTACAATGAGCAGTTCTTC.

DNA for the CDR3: TGTGCCAGCAGCTTAGCGACAAGACCTAGCAATCAGCCCCAGCATTTT. The encoded protein is CASSLATRPSNQPQHF. V is TRBV7-8 and J is TRBJ1-5; D remains ambiguous. The germline V gene has CDR1 SGHVS and CDR2 FQNEAQ. This CDR3 spans 16 amino acids. Trimming pared 0 bases from V and 0 bases from J, leaving 9 bases between.

The chain is built from TRBV27 and TRBJ1-2, with D possibly being TRBD1 (5 bases). With 5 bases removed from V and 7 bases from J, the gap between germline ends came to 20 bases. This CDR3 is built from 15 residues. Germline CDR1 is MNHEY and CDR2 is SMNVEV (reference sequence). DNA of the CDR3: TGTGCCAGCAGTCCCCGGGGGGAAGCACCACCTGGCTACACCTTC. This sequence encodes CASSPRGEAPPGYTF.

The sample holds one count of this clone. V and J are TRBV5-1 and TRBJ1-2; 7 bases map to TRBD1. From germline, CDR1 is SGHRS and CDR2 YFSETQ. V trimming: 4 bases; J trimming: 0 bases; junction bases outside the gene matches: 6. CDR3 length: 15 amino acids. The CDR3 DNA is TGCGCCAGCAGCAGCCGACAGGGTGCTAACTATGGCTACACCTTC. Residues: CASSSRQGANYGYTF. Using reference TRBV5-1 and TRBJ1-2 for the parts outside the CDR3, the full variable domain is KAGVTQTPRYLIKTRGQQVTLSCSPISGHRSVSWYQQTPGQGLQFLFEYFSETQRNKGNFPGRFSGRQFSNSRSEMNVSTLELGDSALYLCASSSRQGANYGYTFGSGTRLTVV.

The CDR3 nucleotides read TGTGCCAGCCTGCGTGTCGGAGTGTACACTGAAGCTTTCTTT. Amino acids: CASLRVGVYTEAFF. The chain recombines TRBV21-1 with TRBJ1-1. TRBV21-1 is designated a pseudogene. The CDR3 covers 14 residues.